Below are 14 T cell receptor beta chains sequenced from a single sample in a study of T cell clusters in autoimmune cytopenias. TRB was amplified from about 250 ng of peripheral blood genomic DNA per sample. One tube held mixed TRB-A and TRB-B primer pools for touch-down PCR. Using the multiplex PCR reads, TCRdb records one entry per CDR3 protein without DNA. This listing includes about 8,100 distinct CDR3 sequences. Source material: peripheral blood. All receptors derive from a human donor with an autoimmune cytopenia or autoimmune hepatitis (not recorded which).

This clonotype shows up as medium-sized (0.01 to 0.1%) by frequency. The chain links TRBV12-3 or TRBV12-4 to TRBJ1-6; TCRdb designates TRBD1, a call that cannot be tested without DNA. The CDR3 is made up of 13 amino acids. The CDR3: CASHSNRDSPLHF.

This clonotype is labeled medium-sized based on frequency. The CDR3 here is CASRYGFQPLTDTQYF. This chain connects TRBV5-6 to TRBJ2-3; TCRdb's assignment of TRBD1 cannot be checked, as there is no DNA. Germline-derived CDR1 and CDR2 are SGHDT and YYEEEE. The CDR3 covers 16 residues. Full variable domain (missing parts from reference TRBV5-6 and TRBJ2-3): DAGVTQSPTHLIKTRGQQVTLRCSPKSGHDTVSWYQQALGQGPQFIFQYYEEEERQRGNFPDRFSGHQFPNYSSELNVNALLLGDSALYLCASRYGFQPLTDTQYFGPGTRLTVL.

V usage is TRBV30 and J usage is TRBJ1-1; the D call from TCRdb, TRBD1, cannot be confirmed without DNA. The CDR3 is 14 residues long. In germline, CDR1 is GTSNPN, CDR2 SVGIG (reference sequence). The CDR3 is CAWTNPGTDSEAFF.

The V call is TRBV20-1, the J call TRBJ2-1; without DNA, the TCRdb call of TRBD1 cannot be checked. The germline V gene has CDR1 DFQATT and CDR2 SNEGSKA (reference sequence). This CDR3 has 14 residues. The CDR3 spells CSATPPQGVNEQFF.

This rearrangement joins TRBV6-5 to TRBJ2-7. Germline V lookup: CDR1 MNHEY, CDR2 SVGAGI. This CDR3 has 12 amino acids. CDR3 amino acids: CASTSDLFEQYF.

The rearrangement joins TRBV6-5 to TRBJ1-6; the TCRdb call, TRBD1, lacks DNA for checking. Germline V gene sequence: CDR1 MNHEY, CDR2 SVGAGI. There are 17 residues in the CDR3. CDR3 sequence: CASKTAQRDRKNSPLHF.

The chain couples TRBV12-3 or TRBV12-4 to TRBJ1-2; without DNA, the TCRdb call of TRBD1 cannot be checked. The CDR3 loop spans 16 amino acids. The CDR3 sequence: CASHNTGIRSPYGYTF.

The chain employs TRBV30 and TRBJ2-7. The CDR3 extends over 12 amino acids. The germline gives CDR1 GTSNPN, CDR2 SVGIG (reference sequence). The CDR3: CAGTESSYEQYF.

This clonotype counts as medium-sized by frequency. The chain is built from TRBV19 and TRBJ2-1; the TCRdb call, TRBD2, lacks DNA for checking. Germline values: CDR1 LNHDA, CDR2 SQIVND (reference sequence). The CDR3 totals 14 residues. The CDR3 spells CASSIRAEYNEQFF.

The CDR3 reads CSAPGGAMNTEAFF. This chain uses TRBV20-1 with TRBJ1-1; with no DNA, the TCRdb D assignment of TRBD1 cannot be verified. The CDR3 loop spans 14 amino acids. The V gene's germline CDR1 is DFQATT and CDR2 SNEGSKA (reference sequence).

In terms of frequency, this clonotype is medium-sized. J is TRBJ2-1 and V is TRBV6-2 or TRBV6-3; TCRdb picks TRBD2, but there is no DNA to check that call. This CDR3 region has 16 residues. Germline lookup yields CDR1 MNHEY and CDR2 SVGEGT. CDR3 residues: CASSALGTSGGGEQFF.

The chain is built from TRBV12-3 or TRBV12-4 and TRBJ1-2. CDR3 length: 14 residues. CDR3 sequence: CASSLEADYYGYTF.

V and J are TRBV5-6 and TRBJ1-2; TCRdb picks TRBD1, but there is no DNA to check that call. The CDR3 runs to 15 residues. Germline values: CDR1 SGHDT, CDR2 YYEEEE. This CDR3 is CASSFQGAGNYGYTF.

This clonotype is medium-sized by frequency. The CDR3 sequence: CASSPPQGSVYEQYF. The genes are TRBV18 and TRBJ2-7; absent DNA, TCRdb's TRBD1 call cannot be checked. The germline V gene has CDR1 KGHSH and CDR2 LQKENI. This CDR3 is 15 amino acids long.